Below, 4 T cell receptor beta chains from the same sample are listed, as sequenced in a study of blood T cell repertoires in COVID-19. Some clones are missing from TCRdb's copy, which holds only in-frame ones; the method was immunoSEQ multiplex PCR. Altogether 310,000 or so clones are present, approximately 86% being singletons, with the ten largest covering about 2.2%. Sequenced input: peripheral blood. The receptors stem from a woman between 50 and 59 years old who had recovered from COVID-19.

V is TRBV6-2 or TRBV6-3 and J is TRBJ1-5; D gene unclear. V was cut by 3 bases and J by 1 base, with 4 bases left in between. CDR1 and CDR2 from the germline V gene are MNHEY and SVGEGT. The CDR3 spans 13 residues. The DNA for the CDR3 is TGTGCCAGCAGTTATCTGAGCAATCAGCCCCAGCATTTT. It translates to CASSYLSNQPQHF.

CDR3 protein: CASSQIRGPDEQYF. CDR3 nucleotide sequence: TGCGCCAGCAGCCAAATCAGGGGTCCGGACGAGCAGTACTTC. The chain carries TRBV4-1 and TRBJ2-7; maybe TRBD1 (6 bases). Between the trimmed V and J ends, which lost 2 bases and 5 bases, there was a span of 13 bases. Looked up from germline, CDR1 is MGHRA and CDR2 is YSYEKL. This CDR3 contains 14 residues.

The rearrangement uses TRBV5-6 and TRBJ2-7, with D perhaps TRBD2 (5 bases). V was cut by 4 bases and J by 2 bases, with 13 bases left in between. Germline loops: CDR1 SGHDT, CDR2 YYEEEE. The CDR3 loop spans 14 amino acids. The chain's CDR3 is CASSPRAGAYEQYF. The CDR3 DNA reads TGTGCCAGCAGCCCTAGGGCCGGGGCCTACGAGCAGTACTTC.

The genes are TRBV2 and TRBJ2-7; a weak D match, TRBD1 (6 bases). The CDR3 consists of 15 residues. Between the trimmed V and J ends, which lost 5 bases and 6 bases, there was a span of 20 bases. The germline V gene has CDR1 SNHLY and CDR2 FYNNEI. As DNA, the CDR3 is TGTGCCAGCAGTCCCCCCGGGACATCCTTCGCCGAGCAGTACTTC. This sequence encodes CASSPPGTSFAEQYF. Variable domain in full (rest from reference TRBV2 and TRBJ2-7): EPEVTQTPSHQVTQMGQEVILRCVPISNHLYFYWYRQILGQKVEFLVSFYNNEISEKSEIFDDQFSVERPDGSNFTLKIRSTKLEDSAMYFCASSPPGTSFAEQYFGPGTRLTVT.